This entry lists 16 T cell receptor beta chains sequenced from one sample in a study of response to subunit inactivated influenza vaccine. TCRdb independently ran MiXCR on the RT-PCR reads; one entry per CDR3 protein. The table records hundreds of thousands of distinct CDR3 sequences, 14% of them present only once. Source: PBMCs from blood, taken less than 15 days before vaccination. The receptors come from a man aged 50 or older who received an inactivated influenza vaccine.

The rearrangement links TRBV11-2 to TRBJ2-7; 7 bases align to TRBD1. This CDR3 region has 15 residues. In germline, CDR1 is SGHAT, CDR2 FQNNGV. The V segment lost 4 bases and the J segment 7 bases; nucleotides outside the gene matches: 13. The CDR3: CASSWGTANLQEQYF. CDR3 sequence (DNA): TGTGCCAGCAGCTGGGGGACAGCGAATCTACAAGAGCAGTACTTC.

This clonotype was observed a handful of times. The V call is TRBV3-1, the J call TRBJ2-5; 14 bases agree with TRBD2. Per germline, CDR1 LGHDT and CDR2 YNNKEL (reference sequence). CDR3 length: 19 amino acids. Trimming removed 2 bases from V and 5 bases from J; junction bases left unmatched: 13. DNA of the CDR3: TGTGCCAGCAGCCAAAATTTTCGACTAGCGGGGGGGCGGGAGGAGACCCAGTACTTC. It is translated as CASSQNFRLAGGREETQYF.

Turning to this clonotype: A much larger clone lies a single base off, so this may be a read error. The chain combines TRBV5-1 with TRBJ1-1; tentatively, D is TRBD1 (5 bases). The V end lost 0 bases, the J end lost 3 bases, and 9 bases lay between the germline ends. Germline V CDR1 and CDR2: SGHRS, YFSETQ. CDR3 length: 14 amino acids. This CDR3 is CASSLGIGDTEAFF. CDR3 sequence (DNA): TGCGCCAGCAGCTTGGGAATAGGGGACACTGAAGCTTTCTTT.

The chain carries TRBV19 and TRBJ2-7; TRBD2 agrees at 7 bases. CDR1 LNHDA and CDR2 SQIVND come from the germline V gene (reference sequence). The CDR3 is 13 residues long. After removal of 3 bases from V and 7 bases from J, the junction contained 6 bases not matched to a gene. CDR3 loop: CASSIDSGKEQYF. CDR3 DNA: TGTGCCAGTAGTATTGACAGCGGGAAGGAGCAGTACTTC.

The CDR3 DNA reads TGTGCCAGCAGGTACCGGGACAGGGTAGGCCATGAGCAGTTCTTC. It codes for CASRYRDRVGHEQFF. The rearrangement links TRBV14 to TRBJ2-1, with 9 bases lining up with TRBD1. Trimming at V came to 6 bases and at J to 8 bases, leaving 11 bases not matched to a gene. Germline assignment: CDR1 SGHDN and CDR2 FVKESK. The CDR3 length is 15 residues.

The rearrangement uses TRBV20-1 and TRBJ2-3, with 7 bases aligning to TRBD1. The V and J ends lost 3 bases and 2 bases, in that order; junction bases with no gene match: 5. This CDR3 region has 14 residues. The germline V gene has CDR1 DFQATT and CDR2 SNEGSKA (reference sequence). DNA of the CDR3: TGCAGTGCTAGCTGGACAGGACTCACAGATACGCAGTATTTT. Its translation is CSASWTGLTDTQYF.

This chain links TRBV6-5 with TRBJ2-6, with 8 bases identical to TRBD1. V dropped 1 base and J dropped 0; count of bases not matched to a gene: 5. The CDR3 extends over 18 amino acids. The germline gives CDR1 MNHEY, CDR2 SVGAGI. The CDR3, as DNA: TGTGCCAGCAGTTACTTCCCGGGACAGGTCTCTGGGGCCAACGTCCTGACTTTC. Translated: CASSYFPGQVSGANVLTF.

The chain combines TRBV2 with TRBJ2-7; D possibly matches TRBD1 or TRBD2 (6 bases each). This CDR3 is built from 16 residues. Germline CDR1 is SNHLY and CDR2 is FYNNEI. The V and J ends lost 0 bases and 0 bases respectively, with 12 bases between them. As DNA, the CDR3 is TGTGCCAGCAGTGAAGCATTGGAGGGGGACTCCTACGAGCAGTACTTC. It yields the protein CASSEALEGDSYEQYF.

The chain joins TRBV6-2 or TRBV6-3 to TRBJ1-5; 8 bases map to TRBD1. With V trimmed by 6 bases and J by 6 bases, 16 bases remained unmatched. CDR3 size: 17 residues. Germline CDR1 is MNHEY and CDR2 is SVGEGT. In DNA, the CDR3 is TGTGCCAGCAGCCCTGGGACAGGAGTGTTTGAGGTTCAGCCCCAGCATTTT. Translation: CASSPGTGVFEVQPQHF.

The rearrangement uses TRBV11-2 and TRBJ1-1, with 7 bases fitting TRBD1. Germline values: CDR1 SGHAT, CDR2 FQNNGV. CDR3 length: 13 amino acids. The V gene end was trimmed by 3 bases and the J gene end by 4 bases; junction bases not matched to a gene: 2. The CDR3 sequence: CASSLGQLTEAFF. The DNA for the CDR3 is TGTGCCAGCAGCTTGGGACAGCTCACTGAAGCTTTCTTT.

This clonotype was seen ten or more times. The chain links TRBV4-1 to TRBJ2-3, with D possibly TRBD1 on 6 matching bases. The germline V gene has CDR1 MGHRA and CDR2 YSYEKL. The CDR3 extends over 14 amino acids. V gave up 4 bases and J gave up 3 bases, with 11 bases separating them. The CDR3 DNA is TGCGCCAGCAGCCGCGTCAGGGGAACAGATACGCAGTATTTT. Protein: CASSRVRGTDTQYF.

This clonotype has just a few counts. The chain employs TRBV20-1 and TRBJ2-7, with 8 positions matching TRBD1. CDR1 is DFQATT, CDR2 SNEGSKA, per germline (reference sequence). This CDR3 has 13 amino acids. Trimming took 5 bases from V and 0 from J; bases not matched to a gene: 3. In DNA form, the CDR3 reads TGCAGTGCTTTCAGGGGGCCCTCCTACGAGCAGTACTTC. Translating gives CSAFRGPSYEQYF.

The CDR3 DNA follows: TGTGCCAGCAGTGGGACAGGGCGGGACTATGGCTACACCTTC. Translated: CASSGTGRDYGYTF. This chain connects TRBV6-1 to TRBJ1-2, with 8 nucleotides matching TRBD1. V lost 4 bases to trimming and J lost 3 bases; unmatched junction nucleotides: 4. This CDR3 contains 14 residues. Germline assignment: CDR1 MNHNS and CDR2 SASEGT.

This clonotype was counted ten times or more. The rearrangement joins TRBV12-3 or TRBV12-4 to TRBJ2-7; no clear D. This CDR3 is built from 14 residues. Trimming removed 3 bases from V and 3 bases from J, with 12 bases in between. CDR3 DNA sequence: TGTGCCAGCAGTTTGAATCCCGGTTTCTACGAGCAGTACTTC. This sequence encodes CASSLNPGFYEQYF.

V gene TRBV2 combines with J gene TRBJ2-6, with D uncertain. The CDR3 has 12 amino acids. V lost 6 bases to trimming and J lost 7 bases, with 7 bases between them. Germline CDR1 reads SNHLY; CDR2 reads FYNNEI. Here the CDR3 reads CASSPPANVLTF. The CDR3 nucleotides read TGTGCCAGCAGCCCCCCAGCCAACGTCCTGACTTTC.

This clonotype was counted between two and nine times. The rearrangement uses TRBV29-1 and TRBJ1-2, with D tentatively TRBD1 (6 bases). The germline V and J ends were trimmed by 3 bases and 2 bases, with 13 bases remaining between them. Looked up from germline, CDR1 is SQVTM and CDR2 is ANQGSEA. The length of the CDR3 is 14 residues. The CDR3 nucleotides read TGCAGCGTTGATACGGGGGCAGCCAACTATGGCTACACCTTC. It is translated as CSVDTGAANYGYTF. The whole variable domain, filled in from reference TRBV29-1 and TRBJ1-2, reads SAVISQKPSRDICQRGTSLTIQCQVDSQVTMMFWYRQQPGQSLTLIATANQGSEATYESGFVIDKFPISRPNLTFSTLTVSNMSPEDSSIYLCSVDTGAANYGYTFGSGTRLTVV.